These 29 T cell receptor beta chains share one sample of origin, sequenced in a study of cytomegalovirus exposure and HLA in healthy donors. PCR used 60 Vbeta primers and 13 Jbeta primers. Produced via immunoSEQ multiplex PCR; TCRdb's table is partial and in-frame only. This sample contains about 33,000 clones. The sequencing sample was made of PBMCs. These receptors were obtained from a woman aged 40 to 50 in good health and CMV-seropositive.

The rearrangement uses TRBV28 and TRBJ2-1; 10 positions agree with TRBD2. The junction had 12 bases not matched to a gene; V was cut back by 5 bases and J by 8 bases. CDR1 and CDR2 (germline): MDHEN, SYDVKM. The CDR3 spans 16 residues. The CDR3 region is CASSMIKVAGGDEQFF. The CDR3 DNA sequence: TGTGCCAGCAGTATGATAAAGGTAGCGGGAGGTGATGAGCAGTTCTTC.

The V call is TRBV9, the J call TRBJ2-2; 9 nucleotides match TRBD1. The J segment lost 3 bases and the V segment lost 8 bases, leaving 2 bases of the junction unmatched. Germline V lookup: CDR1 SGDLS, CDR2 YYNGEE. CDR3 length: 13 amino acids. CDR3 sequence reads: CASGTGYTGELFF. For the CDR3, the DNA is TGTGCCAGTGGGACAGGGTACACCGGGGAGCTGTTTTTT. The full variable domain, its missing parts supplied by reference TRBV9 and TRBJ2-2, is DSGVTQTPKHLITATGQRVTLRCSPRSGDLSVYWYQQSLDQGLQFLIQYYNGEERAKGNILERFSAQQFPDLHSELNLSSLELGDSALYFCASGTGYTGELFFGEGSRLTVL.

The chain uses TRBV7-6 and TRBJ2-1; TRBD2 aligns across 12 bases. CDR3 length equals 16 residues. Losses at the gene ends were 3 bases for V and 2 bases for J; bases not matched to a gene: 2. The germline CDR1 and CDR2 sequences are SGHVS and FNYEAQ. Here the CDR3 DNA reads TGTGCCAGCAGCTTGGCTAGCGGGAGGGCCTACAATGAGCAGTTCTTC. This sequence encodes CASSLASGRAYNEQFF.

On this clone itself: The same CDR3 also results from other DNA sequences found in this sample. The CDR3 loop is CSASEGGPQHF. The CDR3 DNA is TGCAGTGCCTCAGAGGGTGGGCCCCAGCATTTT. The J gene is TRBJ1-5, the V gene TRBV20-1; D is undetermined. V was pared by 6 bases and J by 9 bases, with 12 bases between. Germline loops: CDR1 DFQATT, CDR2 SNEGSKA (reference sequence). The CDR3 loop spans 11 amino acids.

The chain uses TRBV7-9 and TRBJ1-6; weak D call: TRBD1 (6 bases). The germline gives CDR1 SEHNR, CDR2 FQNEAQ (reference sequence). This CDR3 contains 15 residues. Trimming removed 0 bases from V and 10 bases from J, with 13 bases in between. Here the CDR3 reads CASSLAAGVRSPLHF. In DNA form, the CDR3 reads TGTGCCAGCAGCTTAGCAGCAGGGGTGAGGTCACCCCTCCACTTT. The full variable domain, in which reference TRBV7-9 and TRBJ1-6 provide the parts outside the CDR3, is DTGVSQNPRHKITKRGQNVTFRCDPISEHNRLYWYRQTLGQGPEFLTYFQNEAQLEKSRLLSDRFSAERPKGSFSTLEIQRTEQGDSAMYLCASSLAAGVRSPLHFGNGTRLTVT.

This chain links TRBV15 with TRBJ2-5; D not resolved. Germline CDR1 reads LNHNV; CDR2 reads YYDKDF (reference sequence). Trimming left V 0 bases short and J 4 bases short, with 3 bases between. The CDR3 runs to 12 residues. The CDR3 reads CATSRDRETQYF. The CDR3 nucleotides read TGTGCCACCAGCAGAGATAGAGAGACCCAGTACTTC.

The chain has TRBV6-5 and TRBJ2-7; 7 bases align to TRBD1. This CDR3 spans 14 amino acids. V shed 4 bases and J 0 bases; nucleotides not matched to a gene: 3. The V gene's germline CDR1 is MNHEY and CDR2 SVGAGI. CDR3 DNA: TGTGCCAGCAGTTTGGACAGGAGCTCCTACGAGCAGTACTTC. Translated: CASSLDRSSYEQYF.

The rearrangement links TRBV5-5 to TRBJ2-1; 8 bases are shared with TRBD2. In germline, CDR1 is SGHKS, CDR2 YYEKEE (reference sequence). This CDR3 is built from 16 residues. Trimming at V came to 0 bases and at J to 2 bases, leaving 4 bases not matched to a gene. CDR3 in DNA: TGTGCCAGCAGCTTGGCCGGGACTAGTGCCTACAATGAGCAGTTCTTC. Translation gives CASSLAGTSAYNEQFF.

The chain uses TRBV5-1 and TRBJ1-4; no firm D call. Trimming removed 4 bases at V and 4 bases at J, with 17 bases between. The germline V gene encodes CDR1 SGHRS and CDR2 YFSETQ. CDR3 size: 16 residues. The CDR3: CASSPGVGPNNEKLFF. In nucleotides, the CDR3 is TGCGCCAGCAGCCCCGGGGTGGGTCCCAATAATGAAAAACTGTTTTTT. The full variable domain, in which reference TRBV5-1 and TRBJ1-4 provide the parts outside the CDR3, is KAGVTQTPRYLIKTRGQQVTLSCSPISGHRSVSWYQQTPGQGLQFLFEYFSETQRNKGNFPGRFSGRQFSNSRSEMNVSTLELGDSALYLCASSPGVGPNNEKLFFGSGTQLSVL.

This chain joins TRBV9 and TRBJ2-3; the match to TRBD2 covers 7 bases. Germline values: CDR1 SGDLS, CDR2 YYNGEE. Germline trimming cut 2 bases from V and 4 bases from J; bases unmatched to any gene: 4. The CDR3 runs 14 residues. The CDR3 DNA is TGTGCCAGCAGCGTTAGGGACTACCCAGATACGCAGTATTTT. It yields the protein CASSVRDYPDTQYF.

The J gene is TRBJ2-1, the V gene TRBV10-3, with 9 bases matching TRBD2. This CDR3 is built from 17 residues. Germline V gives CDR1 ENHRY, CDR2 SYGVKD. J was trimmed by 0 bases and V by 0 bases; bases with no gene match: 3. As DNA, the CDR3 is TGTGCCATCAGTGAGTCGGGACTAGCCTTCTCCTACAATGAGCAGTTCTTC. Translating it yields CAISESGLAFSYNEQFF.

This chain joins TRBV2 and TRBJ1-5; D is perhaps TRBD1 (5 bases). Trimming removed 5 bases at V and 3 bases at J, with 11 bases between. Germline V CDR1 and CDR2: SNHLY, FYNNEI. The CDR3 length is 14 residues. CDR3 protein: CASSSGGTNQPQHF. The CDR3 DNA follows: TGTGCCAGCAGTTCCGGGGGGACCAATCAGCCCCAGCATTTT.

The genes are TRBV19 and TRBJ2-2; D might be TRBD2 (6 bases). V shed 8 bases and J shed 0 bases, with 10 bases lying between them. Germline CDR1 reads LNHDA; CDR2 reads SQIVND (reference sequence). The CDR3 sequence is 14 residues long. CDR3 amino acids: CASSSAANTGELFF. Written as DNA, the CDR3 is TGTGCCAGTTCTAGCGCCGCGAACACCGGGGAGCTGTTTTTT. The whole variable domain, filled in from reference TRBV19 and TRBJ2-2, reads DGGITQSPKYLFRKEGQNVTLSCEQNLNHDAMYWYRQDPGQGLRLIYYSQIVNDFQKGDIAEGYSVSREKKESFPLTVTSAQKNPTAFYLCASSSAANTGELFFGEGSRLTVL.

Here the CDR3 DNA reads TGTGCCAGCAGCTTTGGTGTCCAGGGGTCTTCGAGCGAGCAGTACTTC. Its protein is CASSFGVQGSSSEQYF. The rearrangement links TRBV7-8 to TRBJ2-5, with D possibly being TRBD1 (6 bases). The assigned J gene may be wrong: the sequence end matches TRBJ2-7 better. The CDR3 runs to 16 residues. CDR1 is SGHVS and CDR2 is FQNEAQ in the germline V gene.

The chain has TRBV7-8 and TRBJ1-5; 7 nucleotides align to TRBD1. V dropped 5 bases and J dropped 2; count of bases not matched to a gene: 6. Germline assignment: CDR1 SGHVS and CDR2 FQNEAQ. The CDR3 consists of 15 residues. CDR3 loop: CASSARTGGNQPQHF. The CDR3 DNA follows: TGTGCCAGCAGCGCCCGGACAGGCGGCAATCAGCCCCAGCATTTT.

The chain joins TRBV5-4 to TRBJ2-1, with 11 bases identical to TRBD2. The CDR3 contains 15 residues. V lost 4 bases to trimming and J lost 6 bases; unmatched junction nucleotides: 6. CDR1 is SGHNT and CDR2 is YYREEE in the germline V gene (reference sequence). CDR3 bases: TGTGCCAGCAGCATCGGGACTAGCGGACTCAATGAGCAGTTCTTC. Its translation is CASSIGTSGLNEQFF.

The rearrangement uses TRBV6-5 and TRBJ1-1; 7 positions match TRBD1. The J segment lost 7 bases and the V segment lost 2 bases, leaving 4 bases of the junction unmatched. The CDR3 covers 13 residues. Germline CDR1 and CDR2: MNHEY and SVGAGI. CDR3 in DNA: TGTGCCAGCAGTTACCCGGGACAGTATGAAGCTTTCTTT. It yields the protein CASSYPGQYEAFF.

The chain has TRBV7-9 and TRBJ1-5, with TRBD1 identical over 8 bases. This CDR3 has 16 residues. V was clipped by 4 bases and J by 0 bases; unmatched bases: 5. Per germline, CDR1 SEHNR and CDR2 FQNEAQ (reference sequence). CDR3 loop: CASSSGGPYSNQPQHF. In DNA form, the CDR3 reads TGTGCCAGCAGCTCAGGGGGCCCCTATAGCAATCAGCCCCAGCATTTT.

This CDR3 reads CASSQEGGPSYEQYF. CDR3 DNA: TGTGCCAGCAGCCAAGAGGGGGGGCCCTCCTACGAGCAGTACTTC. The chain is built from TRBV4-2 and TRBJ2-7, with D possibly being TRBD2 (7 bases). The CDR3 is 15 amino acids. The V gene lost 0 bases and the J gene lost 0 bases, with 9 bases spanning the gap. The V gene's germline CDR1 is LGHNA and CDR2 YNFKEQ.

V is TRBV7-2 and J is TRBJ1-5; D gene unclear. With 5 bases removed from V and 3 bases from J, the gap between germline ends came to 14 bases. The germline V gene encodes CDR1 SGHTA and CDR2 FQGNSA. The CDR3 is 15 residues long. In DNA, the CDR3 is TGTGCCAGCAGCACCTCGGTGCAATCCAATCAGCCCCAGCATTTT. Encoded protein: CASSTSVQSNQPQHF.

The chain carries TRBV2 and TRBJ2-5, with 8 bases fitting TRBD2. CDR1 and CDR2 from the germline V gene are SNHLY and FYNNEI. The CDR3 runs to 13 residues. V lost 5 bases to trimming and J lost 9 bases; unmatched junction nucleotides: 8. The CDR3 is CASSPLDGGAQYF. DNA for the CDR3: TGTGCCAGCAGTCCCTTGGACGGGGGGGCCCAGTACTTC.

The chain carries TRBV6-5 and TRBJ1-1; 7 nucleotides agree with TRBD1. Germline CDR1 is MNHEY and CDR2 is SVGAGI. The CDR3 covers 14 residues. V trimming: 6 bases; J trimming: 0 bases; junction bases outside the gene matches: 4. CDR3 loop: CASSLTGMNTEAFF. In DNA, the CDR3 is TGTGCCAGCAGCCTGACAGGGATGAACACTGAAGCTTTCTTT.

This chain links TRBV6-5 with TRBJ1-1; no reliable D call. The V end lost 2 bases, the J end lost 3 bases, and 7 bases lay between the germline ends. This CDR3 has 13 amino acids. The germline CDR1 and CDR2 sequences are MNHEY and SVGAGI. CDR3 coding DNA: TGTGCCAGCAGTTACCTAGAGGACACTGAAGCTTTCTTT. Amino acid sequence: CASSYLEDTEAFF.

In the case of this clone: One junction end disagrees with the germline gene, perhaps due to a read error. The rearrangement joins TRBV29-1 to TRBJ2-3, with TRBD2 matching 8 bases. CDR1 and CDR2 (germline): SQVTM, ANQGSEA. The CDR3 loop spans 14 amino acids. The chain's CDR3 is CSVPGLVVSDKQYF. The DNA for the CDR3 is TGCAGCGTGCCGGGACTAGTCGTGTCAGATAAGCAGTATTTT.

The chain carries TRBV11-2 and TRBJ2-5; possible D gene TRBD2, 6 bases. The V gene's germline CDR1 is SGHAT and CDR2 FQNNGV. V was shortened by 4 bases and J by 1 base, with 10 bases between the two germline ends. This CDR3 region has 14 residues. CDR3 loop: CASSSLAAQETQYF. The CDR3 DNA sequence: TGTGCCAGCAGCTCCTTAGCGGCCCAAGAGACCCAGTACTTC.

The CDR3 DNA reads TGTGCCAGCAGCTCCGCGGGGGCCGGGGAGCTGTTTTTT. Encoded protein: CASSSAGAGELFF. This rearrangement joins TRBV7-7 to TRBJ2-2, with TRBD2 matching over 7 bases. Germline CDR1 is SSHAT and CDR2 is FNYEAQ (reference sequence). CDR3 length equals 13 residues. Trimming at V came to 4 bases and at J to 6 bases, leaving 2 bases not matched to a gene.

V usage is TRBV25-1 and J usage is TRBJ1-2, with TRBD1 matching 7 bases. Germline V gene lookup returns CDR1 MGHDK and CDR2 SYGVNS. The CDR3 sequence is 14 residues long. Unmatched junction bases numbered 7, after V lost 3 bases and J lost 6 bases. The CDR3 spells CASSDLTGEHGYTF. As DNA, the CDR3 is TGTGCCAGCAGTGACTTAACAGGGGAGCATGGCTACACCTTC.

This CDR3 reads CASSPSGTGTTREQYF. The CDR3 DNA reads as TGTGCCAGCAGCCCAAGTGGGACCGGGACAACACGCGAGCAGTACTTC. The chain recombines TRBV7-9 with TRBJ2-7; a weak D match, TRBD1 (6 bases). Germline V gene lookup returns CDR1 SEHNR and CDR2 FQNEAQ (reference sequence). The CDR3 has 16 residues. V shed 5 bases and J shed 6 bases, with 23 bases lying between them.

The chain has TRBV20-1 and TRBJ2-4; D not resolved. Trimming shortened V by 3 bases and J by 7 bases, and 7 bases separated the two germline ends. The CDR3 sequence is 11 residues long. Germline CDR1 DFQATT, CDR2 SNEGSKA (reference sequence). The CDR3 sequence is CSARERNIQYF. DNA for the CDR3: TGCAGTGCTAGGGAGAGGAACATTCAGTACTTC.